The rows below give T cell receptor beta chains drawn from one sample of a study of shared clonotypes between healthy human individuals. Profiling relied on immunoSEQ multiplex PCR, and the TCRdb table lists in-frame clones only, not all of them. The repertoire holds under 2,000,000 clones, with about 95% as singletons. The sample comprised naive CD8+ T cells sorted from blood. These receptors all come from a man aged 18 to 30 in good health. Each CDR3 is given with its conserved first and last residue. Fields, in order: J gene, clone size, D gene, V gene, CDR3 DNA, CDR3 protein. The D gene is left open where the match is weak. The size of a clone is reported for some rows only, either as once, few or many, or as a class for expanded clones.

>TRBJ1-4|.|TRBD1|TRBV2
TGTGCCAGCAATTCCATTGACAGGGTGTATGAAAAACTGTTTTTT
CASNSIDRVYEKLFF
>TRBJ2-7|.|.|TRBV28
TGTGCCAGCAGCTCCGGTCCGGGCGAGCAGTACTTC
CASSSGPGEQYF
>TRBJ2-2|once|.|TRBV9
TGTGCCAGCAGCGTAGCTTCCGAGGGCACCGGGGAGCTGTTTTTT
CASSVASEGTGELFF
>TRBJ2-7|.|TRBD1|TRBV11-2
TGTGCCAGCAGCTTGACAGGGTATGAGCAGTACTTC
CASSLTGYEQYF
>TRBJ2-7|.|TRBD1|TRBV6-5
TGTGCCAGCAGTTCAGATGGACAGGACAACTACGAGCAGTACTTC
CASSSDGQDNYEQYF
>TRBJ1-2|once|.|TRBV7-6
TGTGCCAGCAGCTTAGGCGACGGTAACTATGGCTACACCTTC
CASSLGDGNYGYTF
>TRBJ2-7|.|TRBD1|TRBV9
TGTGCCAGCAGCGTAGCGACAGGGGGTGGCTACGAGCAGTACTTC
CASSVATGGGYEQYF
>TRBJ2-6|.|.|TRBV7-9
TGTGCCAGCACTATCCCTTACCTTGACTCTGGGGCCAACGTCCTGACTTTC
CASTIPYLDSGANVLTF
>TRBJ2-3|.|TRBD1|TRBV7-3
TGTGCCAGCAGCAACGGACAGGACACAGATACGCAGTATTTT
CASSNGQDTDTQYF
>TRBJ2-7|.|.|TRBV10-2
TGCGCCAGCAGTGAGATTACCGTGAACGAGCAGTACTTC
CASSEITVNEQYF
>TRBJ1-1|.|.|TRBV19
TGTGCCACCTCTCCGTTTGGCACTGAAGCTTTCTTT
CATSPFGTEAFF
>TRBJ1-3|.|TRBD1|TRBV4-1
TGCGCCAGCAGCCCGACAGGGGGCTCTGGAAACACCATATATTTT
CASSPTGGSGNTIYF